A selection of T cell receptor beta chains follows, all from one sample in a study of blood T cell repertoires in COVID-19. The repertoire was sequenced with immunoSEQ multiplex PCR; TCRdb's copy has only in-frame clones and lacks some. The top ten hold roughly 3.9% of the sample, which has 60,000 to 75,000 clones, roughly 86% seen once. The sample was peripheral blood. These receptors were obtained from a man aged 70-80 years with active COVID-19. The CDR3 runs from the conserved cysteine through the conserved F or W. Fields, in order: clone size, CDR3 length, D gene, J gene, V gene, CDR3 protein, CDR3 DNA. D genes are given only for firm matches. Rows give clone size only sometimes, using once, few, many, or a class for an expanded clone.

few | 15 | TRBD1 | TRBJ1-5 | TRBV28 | CASNPGGGRNQPQHF | TGTGCCAGCAATCCAGGGGGCGGTCGCAATCAGCCCCAGCATTTT
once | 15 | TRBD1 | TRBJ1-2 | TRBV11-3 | CASSLVVGDRVGYTF | TGTGCCAGCAGCTTAGTAGTTGGGGACAGGGTTGGCTACACCTTC
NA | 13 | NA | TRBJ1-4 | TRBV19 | CASSFGGVEKLFF | TGTGCCAGTAGTTTCGGGGGTGTAGAAAAACTGTTTTTT
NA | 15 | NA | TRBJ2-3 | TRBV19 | CASSHRTWDTDTQYF | TGTGCCAGTAGCCACCGGACTTGGGACACAGATACGCAGTATTTT
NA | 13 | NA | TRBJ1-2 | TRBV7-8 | CASSLGQNYGYTF | TGTGCCAGCAGCTTAGGGCAGAACTATGGCTACACCTTC
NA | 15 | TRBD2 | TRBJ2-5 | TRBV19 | CASRPGGRARETQYF | TGTGCCAGTAGGCCGGGCGGGAGGGCCCGGGAGACCCAGTACTTC
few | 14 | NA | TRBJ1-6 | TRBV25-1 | CASRGVPYNSPLHF | TGTGCCAGCAGAGGGGTCCCCTATAATTCACCCCTCCACTTT
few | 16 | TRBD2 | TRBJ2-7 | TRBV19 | CASSPTPSGRAVEQYF | TGTGCCAGTAGTCCAACACCTAGCGGGAGGGCGGTTGAGCAGTACTTC
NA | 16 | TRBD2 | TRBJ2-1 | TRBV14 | CASSPRSLAGYNEQFF | TGTGCCAGCAGCCCGCGGAGTCTAGCGGGATACAATGAGCAGTTCTTC
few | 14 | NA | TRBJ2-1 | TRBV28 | CASPSGSRGNEQFF | TGTGCCAGCCCGTCGGGTAGCCGGGGAAATGAGCAGTTCTTC
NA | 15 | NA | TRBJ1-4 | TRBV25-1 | CASSPGGGPIEKLFF | TGTGCCAGCAGTCCGGGGGGGGGCCCGATAGAAAAACTGTTTTTT
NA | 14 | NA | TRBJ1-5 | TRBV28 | CASTFGGNNQPQHF | TGTGCCAGCACGTTCGGCGGAAACAATCAGCCCCAGCATTTT
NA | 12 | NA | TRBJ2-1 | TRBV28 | CASSAGVREQFF | TGTGCCAGCAGTGCAGGGGTTCGTGAGCAGTTCTTC
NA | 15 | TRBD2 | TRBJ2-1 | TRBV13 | CASSLGLAGDGEQFF | TGTGCCAGCAGCTTGGGACTAGCGGGAGATGGTGAGCAGTTCTTC
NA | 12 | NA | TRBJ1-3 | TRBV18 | CASSPEGNTIYF | TGTGCCAGCTCACCGGAGGGAAACACCATATATTTT
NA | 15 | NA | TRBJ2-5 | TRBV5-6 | CASSLAGGQQETQYF | TGTGCCAGCAGCTTGGCCGGGGGGCAGCAAGAGACCCAGTACTTC
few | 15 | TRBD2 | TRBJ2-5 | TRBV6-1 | CASSDQTSGQETQYF | TGTGCCAGCAGTGACCAGACTAGCGGCCAAGAGACCCAGTACTTC
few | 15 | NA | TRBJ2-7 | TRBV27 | CASSLSARRANEQYF | TGTGCCAGCAGTTTATCGGCTAGGCGCGCCAACGAGCAGTACTTC
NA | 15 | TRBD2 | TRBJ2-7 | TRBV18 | CASSPSSGRGDEQYF | TGTGCCAGCTCACCATCTAGCGGGAGGGGGGACGAGCAGTACTTC
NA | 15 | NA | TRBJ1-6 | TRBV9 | CASSVEAGGNSPLHF | TGTGCCAGCAGCGTAGAGGCCGGGGGGAATTCACCCCTCCACTTT
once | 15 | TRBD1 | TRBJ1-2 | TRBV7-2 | CASSSQTGPNYGYTF | TGTGCCAGCAGCTCCCAGACAGGGCCCAACTATGGCTACACCTTC
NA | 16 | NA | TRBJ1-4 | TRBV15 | CATSRDRGRENEKLFF | TGTGCCACCAGCAGAGATCGGGGGCGGGAGAATGAAAAACTGTTTTTT
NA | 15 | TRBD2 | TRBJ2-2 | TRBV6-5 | CASSPTSGSAGELFF | TGTGCCAGCAGCCCCACTAGCGGGAGCGCCGGGGAGCTGTTTTTT
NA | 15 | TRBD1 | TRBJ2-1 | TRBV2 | CASRGGQGSYNEQFF | TGTGCCAGCAGGGGTGGACAGGGATCCTACAATGAGCAGTTCTTC
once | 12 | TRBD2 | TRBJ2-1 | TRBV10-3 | CAIRGTSGEQFF | TGTGCCATCAGGGGGACTAGCGGGGAGCAGTTCTTC
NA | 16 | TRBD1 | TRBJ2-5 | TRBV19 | CASSGAPDRRQETQYF | TGTGCCAGTAGTGGGGCCCCGGACAGGCGCCAAGAGACCCAGTACTTC
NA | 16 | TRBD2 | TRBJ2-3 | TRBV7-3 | CASSPRGDLHGDTQYF | TGTGCCAGCAGCCCACGGGGGGACCTCCACGGGGATACGCAGTATTTT
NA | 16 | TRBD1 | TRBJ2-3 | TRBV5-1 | CASSPWTGGGTDTQYF | TGCGCCAGCAGCCCGTGGACAGGGGGCGGCACAGATACGCAGTATTTT
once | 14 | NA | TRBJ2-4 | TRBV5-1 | CASSSDTLKNIQYF | TGCGCCAGCAGCTCCGACACCCTCAAAAACATTCAGTACTTC
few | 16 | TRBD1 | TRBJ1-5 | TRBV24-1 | CATSDGQGASNQPQHF | TGTGCCACCAGTGATGGACAGGGGGCGAGCAATCAGCCCCAGCATTTT
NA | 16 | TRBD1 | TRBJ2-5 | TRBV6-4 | CASTQGERTYQETQYF | TGTGCCAGCACCCAGGGGGAGCGAACGTACCAAGAGACCCAGTACTTC
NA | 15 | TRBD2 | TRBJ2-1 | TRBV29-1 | CSVPGGASSYNEQFF | TGCAGCGTCCCCGGGGGGGCAAGCTCCTACAATGAGCAGTTCTTC